One and the same sample provided the 23 T cell receptor beta chains below, sequenced in a study of beta chain features in type 1 diabetes (dated by TCRdb to the late 2010s). The library was produced with the immunoSEQ multiplex PCR assay. The High Capacity cDNA Reverse Transcription Kit was used to reverse transcribe all of the isolated RNA, meaning that expressed TCRB transcripts were what got sequenced. The immuneACCESS repertoire file appears here via TCRdb, limited to in-frame rearrangements. These files lack a portion of the clones; in checked studies, under half of the deficit traces to unresolved V genes, and the cause of the others is not known. The sample table shows a few hundred thousand clones, and around 20% are seen once. Clones ranked in the top ten supply approximately 0.041% of the sample. The sequenced material came from naive CD4+ T cells from blood. Taken with the paper, the label for cell subset or site translates to: true naive CD4+ T cells. These receptors originate from a woman under 30 in good health.

V is TRBV9 and J is TRBJ2-2; D gene ambiguous. V was shortened by 3 bases and J by 2 bases, with 8 bases between the two germline ends. Germline CDR1 is SGDLS and CDR2 is YYNGEE. This CDR3 has 14 residues. CDR3: CASSGQVNTGELFF. CDR3 DNA: TGTGCCAGCAGCGGACAAGTAAACACCGGGGAGCTGTTTTTT.

This clone was detected only a few times. The V and J genes are TRBV4-1 and TRBJ2-5, with 7 positions matching TRBD2. The J segment lost 5 bases and the V segment lost 1 base, leaving 7 bases of the junction unmatched. In germline, CDR1 is MGHRA, CDR2 YSYEKL. This CDR3 is 15 amino acids long. Here the CDR3 DNA reads TGCGCCAGCAGCCAAGTGACGGGAGGCCTTGAGACCCAGTACTTC. This encodes CASSQVTGGLETQYF.

This clone was seen only a few times. The chain has TRBV5-1 and TRBJ2-5; 7 bases align to TRBD2. CDR1 is SGHRS, CDR2 YFSETQ, per germline. Germline trimming cut 2 bases from V and 1 base from J; bases unmatched to any gene: 2. The CDR3 contains 14 residues. In DNA, the CDR3 is TGCGCCAGCAGCTTCGGCGGGGGCCAAGAGACCCAGTACTTC. Residues: CASSFGGGQETQYF.

This clone has only a few counts. The chain couples TRBV7-9 to TRBJ2-7; TRBD1 aligns across 12 bases. V was pared by 3 bases and J by 2 bases, with 8 bases of the junction left unmatched. The germline V gene has CDR1 SEHNR and CDR2 FQNEAQ (reference sequence). The CDR3 loop spans 17 amino acids. The DNA for the CDR3 is TGTGCCAGCAGCTTCCCGGGACAGGGGGCGATAACCTACGAGCAGTACTTC. Protein sequence: CASSFPGQGAITYEQYF.

This rearrangement joins TRBV29-1 to TRBJ1-2; 7 bases are a match to TRBD1. Trimming at V came to 6 bases and at J to 4 bases, leaving 11 bases not matched to a gene. This CDR3 contains 14 residues. Germline V gene data show CDR1 as SQVTM and CDR2 as ANQGSEA. CDR3 residues: CSVLLDRKTYGYTF. The DNA for the CDR3 is TGCAGCGTCCTCCTGGACAGGAAGACCTATGGCTACACCTTC. The full variable domain, with the rest looked up from reference TRBV29-1 and TRBJ1-2, is SAVISQKPSRDICQRGTSLTIQCQVDSQVTMMFWYRQQPGQSLTLIATANQGSEATYESGFVIDKFPISRPNLTFSTLTVSNMSPEDSSIYLCSVLLDRKTYGYTFGSGTRLTVV.

This clone was detected a few times. The CDR3 loop is CASTSSGTGKNEQFF. CDR3 nucleotides: TGTGCCAGCACCTCATCCGGGACAGGGAAGAATGAGCAGTTCTTC. J is TRBJ2-1 and V is TRBV5-4, with 9 bases identical to TRBD1. V was clipped by 6 bases and J by 7 bases; unmatched bases: 11. This CDR3 comprises 15 residues. Germline V lookup: CDR1 SGHNT, CDR2 YYREEE (reference sequence).

The CDR3 reads CASSLGRNYGYTF. DNA for the CDR3: TGTGCCAGCAGCTTGGGGAGGAACTATGGCTACACCTTC. This chain joins TRBV6-5 and TRBJ1-2; D is uncertain. The CDR3 runs 13 residues. V lost 6 bases and J lost 2, with 10 bases in between. From germline, CDR1 is MNHEY and CDR2 SVGAGI.

CDR3 amino acids: CASSLGAGSHNEQFF. CDR3 bases: TGCGCCAGCAGCTTGGGAGCGGGATCCCACAATGAGCAGTTCTTC. The chain combines TRBV5-1 with TRBJ2-1; TRBD2 aligns across 7 bases. CDR3 length: 15 amino acids. Trimming took 0 bases from V and 5 from J; bases not matched to a gene: 5. Germline-derived CDR1 and CDR2 are SGHRS and YFSETQ.

Concerning this clone itself: Mismatch with germline at one junction end may stem from a read error. The chain uses TRBV10-3 and TRBJ1-6; 7 bases are a match to TRBD1. The CDR3 has 13 amino acids. Looked up from germline, CDR1 is ENHRY and CDR2 is SYGVKD. CDR3 coding DNA: TGTGCCATCAGTGTGAGTCTTCTGGACAGGTCGGTCTTT. This sequence encodes CAISVSLLDRSVF.

This chain links TRBV6-1 with TRBJ1-1; D is possibly TRBD1 (5 bases). Trimming shortened V by 7 bases and J by 6 bases, and 9 bases separated the two germline ends. The CDR3 is 11 amino acids. Germline V gene data show CDR1 as MNHNS and CDR2 as SASEGT. The CDR3 is CASTLGPEAFF. The CDR3 DNA follows: TGTGCCAGCACTCTGGGGCCTGAAGCTTTCTTT.

The chain joins TRBV5-1 to TRBJ2-7; D ambiguous. This CDR3 comprises 15 residues. Germline CDR1 reads SGHRS; CDR2 reads YFSETQ. Trimming took off 4 bases at V and 0 bases at J, with 14 bases between the two ends. The CDR3 protein is CASSPNRPVSYEQYF. The CDR3 DNA reads TGCGCCAGCAGCCCCAACCGCCCGGTCTCCTACGAGCAGTACTTC.

This clone was picked up a small number of times. This chain uses TRBV2 with TRBJ2-5; D perhaps matches TRBD2 (6 bases). Per the germline V gene, CDR1 is SNHLY and CDR2 is FYNNEI. V lost 3 bases and J lost 8, with 7 bases in between. The CDR3 is made up of 11 amino acids. CDR3 nucleotides: TGTGCCAGCAGTGAGGGGGGAACCCAGTACTTC. Translated: CASSEGGTQYF. Complete variable domain (other parts from reference TRBV2 and TRBJ2-5): EPEVTQTPSHQVTQMGQEVILRCVPISNHLYFYWYRQILGQKVEFLVSFYNNEISEKSEIFDDQFSVERPDGSNFTLKIRSTKLEDSAMYFCASSEGGTQYFGPGTRLLVL.

This clone was seen only once. This sequence joins TRBV13 and TRBJ2-7; 13 bases fit TRBD2. Trimming at V came to 5 bases and at J to 5 bases, leaving 6 bases not matched to a gene. Per germline, CDR1 PRHDT and CDR2 FYEKMQ (reference sequence). The CDR3 spans 15 residues. The CDR3 protein is CASSPSGLAGDEQYF. CDR3 nucleotides: TGTGCCAGCAGCCCTTCCGGACTAGCGGGAGACGAGCAGTACTTC.

This clone has more than one count but fewer than ten. The chain uses TRBV11-2 and TRBJ2-5; TRBD2 is a possible D gene (6 bases). V lost 6 bases and J lost 3, with 11 bases in between. The CDR3 covers 13 residues. Germline lookup yields CDR1 SGHAT and CDR2 FQNNGV. The CDR3 DNA follows: TGTGCCAGCAGTGTAGCGGTCAAAGAGACCCAGTACTTC. Protein: CASSVAVKETQYF.

This clone was seen a handful of times. The chain uses TRBV2 and TRBJ2-7; the match to TRBD2 covers 8 bases. CDR1 and CDR2 from the germline V gene are SNHLY and FYNNEI. The CDR3 covers 17 residues. The J segment lost 2 bases and the V segment lost 6 bases, leaving 15 bases of the junction unmatched. CDR3 in DNA: TGTGCCAGCAGGCGGACATACAGAAGCGGGAGAGCCTACGAGCAGTACTTC. It is translated as CASRRTYRSGRAYEQYF.

The chain is built from TRBV5-1 and TRBJ1-1, with TRBD1 identical over 9 bases. The V and J ends lost 3 bases and 5 bases, in that order; junction bases with no gene match: 8. CDR3 length equals 15 residues. CDR1 and CDR2 (germline): SGHRS, YFSETQ. The CDR3: CASSWLQGARTEAFF. In DNA form, the CDR3 reads TGCGCCAGCAGCTGGTTACAGGGGGCGCGAACTGAAGCTTTCTTT.

In this sample, this clone turned up a few times. The CDR3 sequence is CASSLGTGGPYGYTF. CDR3 coding DNA: TGTGCCAGCAGCTTGGGGACAGGGGGTCCCTATGGCTACACCTTC. The V and J genes are TRBV5-6 and TRBJ1-2; 10 bases are shared with TRBD1. Germline CDR1 SGHDT, CDR2 YYEEEE. Trimming took 0 bases from V and 4 from J; bases not matched to a gene: 3. The CDR3 has 15 amino acids.

The J gene is TRBJ1-5, the V gene TRBV29-1; D uncertain. With 1 base removed from V and 2 bases from J, the gap between germline ends came to 12 bases. Germline V gene sequence: CDR1 SQVTM, CDR2 ANQGSEA. This CDR3 is built from 15 residues. The CDR3 DNA follows: TGCAGCGTTGAAGTGGAGGGCGAACGCAATCAGCCCCAGCATTTT. Amino acid sequence: CSVEVEGERNQPQHF. Full variable domain (remainder filled in from reference TRBV29-1 and TRBJ1-5): SAVISQKPSRDICQRGTSLTIQCQVDSQVTMMFWYRQQPGQSLTLIATANQGSEATYESGFVIDKFPISRPNLTFSTLTVSNMSPEDSSIYLCSVEVEGERNQPQHFGDGTRLSIL.

The V gene is TRBV18, the J gene TRBJ2-5; TRBD2 matches at 12 bases. Unmatched junction bases numbered 6, after V lost 1 base and J lost 6 bases. This CDR3 spans 16 amino acids. Looked up from germline, CDR1 is KGHSH and CDR2 is LQKENI. CDR3 amino acids: CASSPRGLAGMKTQYF. The CDR3 bases are TGTGCCAGCTCACCACGAGGACTAGCGGGGATGAAGACCCAGTACTTC.

The chain uses TRBV29-1 and TRBJ1-5; 10 positions agree with TRBD1. After removal of 5 bases from V and 7 bases from J, the junction contained 11 bases not matched to a gene. This CDR3 is 15 amino acids long. The germline V gene has CDR1 SQVTM and CDR2 ANQGSEA. DNA for the CDR3: TGCAGCGTTCAATCCGGGACAGGGGTTAACCAGCCCCAGCATTTT. The encoded protein is CSVQSGTGVNQPQHF. The complete variable domain, with remaining parts taken from reference TRBV29-1 and TRBJ1-5, reads SAVISQKPSRDICQRGTSLTIQCQVDSQVTMMFWYRQQPGQSLTLIATANQGSEATYESGFVIDKFPISRPNLTFSTLTVSNMSPEDSSIYLCSVQSGTGVNQPQHFGDGTRLSIL.

This clone was detected many times. The same CDR3 arises from other DNA sequences in this sample as well. The rearrangement links TRBV29-1 to TRBJ1-5, with 9 bases fitting TRBD1. With V trimmed by 4 bases and J by 7 bases, 2 bases remained unmatched. Germline CDR1 is SQVTM and CDR2 is ANQGSEA. The CDR3 is made up of 12 amino acids. The DNA of the CDR3 is TGCAGCGTTGGGACAGGGGACCAGCCCCAGCATTTT. Residues: CSVGTGDQPQHF.

The chain recombines TRBV18 with TRBJ2-5; D gene uncertain. Deletions cut 2 bases from V and 2 bases from J, with 6 bases between. The V gene's germline CDR1 is KGHSH and CDR2 LQKENI. The CDR3 is made up of 13 amino acids. CDR3 sequence (DNA): TGTGCCAGCTCACCAGAACAGCAAGAGACCCAGTACTTC. Protein: CASSPEQQETQYF. The whole variable domain, remainder taken from reference TRBV18 and TRBJ2-5, is NAGVMQNPRHLVRRRGQEARLRCSPMKGHSHVYWYRQLPEEGLKFMVYLQKENIIDESGMPKERFSAEFPKEGPSILRIQQVVRGDSAAYFCASSPEQQETQYFGPGTRLLVL.

V and J are TRBV5-4 and TRBJ2-7, with TRBD2 identical over 11 bases. With 1 base clipped from V and 5 bases from J, the junction kept 2 bases outside the gene matches. The CDR3 consists of 14 residues. Germline CDR1 and CDR2: SGHNT and YYREEE (reference sequence). The CDR3 protein is CASSLYSGRDEQYF. CDR3 coding DNA: TGTGCCAGCAGCTTGTATAGCGGGAGGGACGAGCAGTACTTC. Full variable domain (missing parts from reference TRBV5-4 and TRBJ2-7): ETGVTQSPTHLIKTRGQQVTLRCSSQSGHNTVSWYQQALGQGPQFIFQYYREEENGRGNFPPRFSGLQFPNYSSELNVNALELDDSALYLCASSLYSGRDEQYFGPGTRLTVT.